The clone carrying this T cell receptor (beta chain) was counted only a few times. With random hexamers, reverse transcription was performed on about 0.5 to 1 ug of RNA. TCRdb fed the immunoSEQ multiplex PCR reads into MiXCR, producing one record per CDR3 protein. The repertoire holds 130,000 or so distinct CDR3 sequences, with roughly 80% as singletons. The CDR3 has 21 amino acids. V lost 0 bases and J lost 7; bases outside the gene matches: 16. CDR1 SGDLS and CDR2 YYNGEE come from the germline V gene. This sample is drawn from a study of CD8 T cells in Susac syndrome. The multiple sclerosis controls consisted of treatment-naive patients with relapsing-remitting disease, either stable or active.

The receptor comes from a human donor with multiple sclerosis. The sequenced material came from CD8+ T cells from PBMCs. The rearrangement links TRBV9 to TRBJ2-1; 16 bases line up with TRBD2. Written as DNA, the CDR3 is TGTGCCAGCAGCGTAGCTTTTGCGGGACTAGCGGGAGGGACGGTCAGGAATGAGCAGTTCTTC. Amino acid sequence: CASSVAFAGLAGGTVRNEQFF. Full variable domain (outside the CDR3, taken from reference TRBV9 and TRBJ2-1): DSGVTQTPKHLITATGQRVTLRCSPRSGDLSVYWYQQSLDQGLQFLIQYYNGEERAKGNILERFSAQQFPDLHSELNLSSLELGDSALYFCASSVAFAGLAGGTVRNEQFFGPGTRLTVL.